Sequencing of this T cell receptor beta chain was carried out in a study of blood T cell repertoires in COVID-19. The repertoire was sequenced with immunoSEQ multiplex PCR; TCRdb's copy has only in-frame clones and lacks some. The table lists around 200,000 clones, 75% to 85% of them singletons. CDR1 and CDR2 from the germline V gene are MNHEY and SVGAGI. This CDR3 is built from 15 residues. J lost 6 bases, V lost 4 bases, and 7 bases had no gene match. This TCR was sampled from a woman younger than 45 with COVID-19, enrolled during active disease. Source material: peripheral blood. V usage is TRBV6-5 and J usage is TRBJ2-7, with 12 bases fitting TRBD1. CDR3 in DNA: TGTGCCAGCAGTTCCTCGGGACAGGGGGCTGCCGAGCAGTACTTC. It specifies CASSSSGQGAAEQYF.